The rows below give T cell receptor beta chains drawn from one sample of a study of patients and donors after allogeneic stem cell transplantation. TCRdb reprocessed the RT-PCR reads with MiXCR, giving one entry per CDR3 protein. The sample contains some 960,000 distinct CDR3 sequences, roughly 18% of which appear only once. Sequencing was done on a sample of blood, either unsorted or a sorted T cell fraction (not recorded which). All receptors come from a human donor who was either an allogeneic HSCT recipient or a stem cell or donor lymphocyte infusion donor (not recorded which). It is not recorded whose cells these are; they may come from a transplant donor. Each CDR3 is given with its conserved first and last residue. The D gene is left open where the match is weak. The size field is filled for only some rows; it gives once, few, many or a size class.

D gene: NA
clone size: few
J gene: TRBJ2-5
V gene: TRBV20-1
CDR3 protein: CSANSFAWDQETQYF
CDR3 DNA: TGCAGTGCTAATAGTTTTGCGTGGGATCAAGAGACCCAGTACTTC

D gene: NA
clone size: NA
J gene: TRBJ2-1
V gene: TRBV10-3
CDR3 protein: CAISESPRGVYNEQFF
CDR3 DNA: TGTGCCATCAGTGAGTCCCCCAGAGGGGTATACAATGAGCAGTTCTTC

D gene: NA
clone size: few
J gene: TRBJ2-7
V gene: TRBV6-5
CDR3 protein: CATQWRGEQYF
CDR3 DNA: TGTGCCACCCAGTGGCGGGGCGAGCAGTACTTC

D gene: NA
clone size: NA
J gene: TRBJ2-1
V gene: TRBV5-1
CDR3 protein: CASSLGGNAGNYNEQFF
CDR3 DNA: TGCGCCAGCAGCTTGGGGGGGAATGCGGGGAACTACAATGAGCAGTTCTTC

D gene: TRBD2
clone size: NA
J gene: TRBJ2-2
V gene: TRBV11-2
CDR3 protein: CASSLGTSGSIGAGELFF
CDR3 DNA: TGTGCCAGCAGCCTTGGGACTAGCGGGAGTATCGGCGCCGGGGAGCTGTTTTTT

D gene: NA
clone size: NA
J gene: TRBJ2-4
V gene: TRBV5-1
CDR3 protein: CASSPVREIKNIQYF
CDR3 DNA: TGCGCCAGCAGCCCGGTGCGGGAAATCAAAAACATTCAGTACTTC

D gene: TRBD1
clone size: few
J gene: TRBJ1-3
V gene: TRBV15
CDR3 protein: CATSRNTGVGSGNTIYF
CDR3 DNA: TGTGCCACCAGCAGGAATACAGGGGTAGGCTCTGGAAACACCATATATTTT

D gene: NA
clone size: NA
J gene: TRBJ2-1
V gene: TRBV29-1
CDR3 protein: CSVVTSSYNEQFF
CDR3 DNA: TGCAGCGTTGTGACAAGCTCCTACAATGAGCAGTTCTTC

D gene: NA
clone size: few
J gene: TRBJ1-1
V gene: TRBV4-3
CDR3 protein: CASSLSTGQPNTEAFF
CDR3 DNA: TGCGCCAGCAGCCTGTCGACAGGTCAACCGAACACTGAAGCTTTCTTT

D gene: TRBD2
clone size: NA
J gene: TRBJ2-5
V gene: TRBV11-2
CDR3 protein: CASSSLSIRDYPQETQYF
CDR3 DNA: TGTGCCAGCAGCTCCCTATCTATCCGGGACTATCCACAAGAGACCCAGTACTTC

D gene: TRBD2
clone size: NA
J gene: TRBJ2-7
V gene: TRBV30
CDR3 protein: CAWSGGRASRNEQYF
CDR3 DNA: TGTGCCTGGAGTGGCGGGAGGGCCAGTAGGAACGAGCAGTACTTC

D gene: NA
clone size: many
J gene: TRBJ1-1
V gene: TRBV5-1
CDR3 protein: CASSDAAGTQNTEAFF
CDR3 DNA: TGCGCCAGCTCCGATGCCGCCGGGACACAGAACACTGAAGCTTTCTTT

D gene: NA
clone size: few
J gene: TRBJ1-1
V gene: TRBV9
CDR3 protein: CASSVEGGSTEAFF
CDR3 DNA: TGTGCCAGCAGCGTAGAGGGAGGATCCACTGAAGCTTTCTTT

D gene: NA
clone size: NA
J gene: TRBJ2-5
V gene: TRBV30
CDR3 protein: CAWSKWGETQYF
CDR3 DNA: TGTGCCTGGAGTAAGTGGGGCGAGACCCAGTACTTC

D gene: NA
clone size: few
J gene: TRBJ2-7
V gene: TRBV12-3/TRBV12-4
CDR3 protein: CASSPGWEQYF
CDR3 DNA: TGTGCCAGCAGTCCCGGGTGGGAGCAGTACTTC

D gene: NA
clone size: few
J gene: TRBJ1-4
V gene: TRBV5-5
CDR3 protein: CASSGNREAKLFF
CDR3 DNA: TGTGCCAGCAGCGGGAACAGGGAGGCAAAACTGTTTTTT

D gene: TRBD1
clone size: many
J gene: TRBJ2-5
V gene: TRBV11-1
CDR3 protein: CASSQPGQGEETQYF
CDR3 DNA: TGTGCCAGCAGCCAACCGGGACAGGGGGAGGAGACCCAGTACTTC

D gene: NA
clone size: NA
J gene: TRBJ2-5
V gene: TRBV12-3/TRBV12-4
CDR3 protein: CASSSTGGMGTQYF
CDR3 DNA: TGTGCCAGCAGTTCAACCGGGGGTATGGGGACCCAGTACTTC

D gene: NA
clone size: few
J gene: TRBJ2-1
V gene: TRBV18
CDR3 protein: CASSPEKGRYNEQFF
CDR3 DNA: TGTGCCAGCTCACCTGAAAAGGGGCGCTACAATGAGCAGTTCTTC

D gene: TRBD2
clone size: few
J gene: TRBJ2-7
V gene: TRBV4-3
CDR3 protein: CASSPQAGGSYEQYF
CDR3 DNA: TGCGCCAGCAGCCCCCAAGCGGGGGGCTCCTACGAGCAGTACTTC

D gene: NA
clone size: few
J gene: TRBJ2-3
V gene: TRBV7-2
CDR3 protein: CASSIDRGTDTQYF
CDR3 DNA: TGTGCCAGCAGCATCGACCGGGGCACAGATACGCAGTATTTT

D gene: NA
clone size: NA
J gene: TRBJ2-3
V gene: TRBV10-3
CDR3 protein: CAISGEGHTIDTQYF
CDR3 DNA: TGTGCCATCAGCGGAGAGGGGCACACAATAGATACGCAGTATTTT

D gene: NA
clone size: few
J gene: TRBJ2-7
V gene: TRBV12-3/TRBV12-4
CDR3 protein: CASTPERVPYEQYF
CDR3 DNA: TGTGCCAGCACCCCGGAGAGGGTGCCCTACGAGCAGTACTTC

D gene: NA
clone size: few
J gene: TRBJ2-7
V gene: TRBV5-1
CDR3 protein: CASVRDGTYEQYF
CDR3 DNA: TGCGCCAGCGTCCGGGACGGAACCTACGAGCAGTACTTC

D gene: NA
clone size: few
J gene: TRBJ2-5
V gene: TRBV20-1
CDR3 protein: CSARDRQGFETQYF
CDR3 DNA: TGCAGTGCTAGAGATAGGCAGGGGTTTGAGACCCAGTACTTC

D gene: NA
clone size: once
J gene: TRBJ2-5
V gene: TRBV7-2
CDR3 protein: CASSPRGATETQYF
CDR3 DNA: TGTGCCAGCAGCCCCCGGGGGGCCACAGAGACCCAGTACTTC

D gene: TRBD1
clone size: few
J gene: TRBJ2-7
V gene: TRBV12-3/TRBV12-4
CDR3 protein: CASSLGQGVNEQYF
CDR3 DNA: TGTGCCAGCAGTTTGGGACAGGGCGTCAACGAGCAGTACTTC

D gene: NA
clone size: NA
J gene: TRBJ1-6
V gene: TRBV5-1
CDR3 protein: CASSLDDGLRGNSPLHF
CDR3 DNA: TGCGCCAGCAGCTTGGACGACGGGTTGAGGGGTAATTCACCCCTCCACTTT

D gene: TRBD1
clone size: NA
J gene: TRBJ2-1
V gene: TRBV5-1
CDR3 protein: CASSLNDRGNEQFF
CDR3 DNA: TGCGCCAGCAGCTTAAATGACAGGGGTAATGAGCAGTTCTTC

D gene: TRBD1
clone size: NA
J gene: TRBJ2-1
V gene: TRBV20-1
CDR3 protein: CSATVRDRGNEQFF
CDR3 DNA: TGCAGTGCTACGGTCCGGGACAGGGGAAATGAGCAGTTCTTC

D gene: TRBD2
clone size: NA
J gene: TRBJ2-1
V gene: TRBV7-8
CDR3 protein: CASSRSRRLADSYNEQFF
CDR3 DNA: TGTGCCAGCAGCCGTAGTCGGAGACTAGCGGATTCCTACAATGAGCAGTTCTTC

D gene: TRBD2
clone size: many
J gene: TRBJ2-1
V gene: TRBV5-1
CDR3 protein: CASSPGDGTSSYNEQFF
CDR3 DNA: TGCGCCAGCAGCCCGGGGGATGGGACTAGCTCCTACAATGAGCAGTTCTTC

D gene: NA
clone size: NA
J gene: TRBJ2-1
V gene: TRBV11-2
CDR3 protein: CASSQSPGLRAHNEQFF
CDR3 DNA: TGTGCCAGCAGCCAGTCTCCGGGCCTCAGGGCCCACAATGAGCAGTTCTTC

D gene: TRBD2
clone size: NA
J gene: TRBJ2-3
V gene: TRBV7-9
CDR3 protein: CASSGTRTSGTDTQYF
CDR3 DNA: TGTGCCAGCAGCGGAACGCGGACTAGCGGCACAGATACGCAGTATTTT

D gene: NA
clone size: NA
J gene: TRBJ2-4
V gene: TRBV20-1
CDR3 protein: CSATLDPVAKNIQYF
CDR3 DNA: TGCAGTGCTACTTTGGACCCGGTAGCCAAAAACATTCAGTACTTC

D gene: TRBD1
clone size: few
J gene: TRBJ2-5
V gene: TRBV5-1
CDR3 protein: CASSFGTGETETQYF
CDR3 DNA: TGCGCCAGCAGCTTCGGGACAGGAGAAACGGAGACCCAGTACTTC

D gene: TRBD2
clone size: once
J gene: TRBJ2-1
V gene: TRBV6-1
CDR3 protein: CASSPTGTSGLWSYNEQFF
CDR3 DNA: TGTGCCAGCAGTCCTACCGGGACTAGCGGGTTATGGTCCTACAATGAGCAGTTCTTC

D gene: TRBD1
clone size: NA
J gene: TRBJ1-2
V gene: TRBV27
CDR3 protein: CASQGAYGYTF
CDR3 DNA: TGTGCCAGCCAGGGGGCCTATGGCTACACCTTC

D gene: TRBD1
clone size: many
J gene: TRBJ2-1
V gene: TRBV12-3/TRBV12-4
CDR3 protein: CASSPDRVRHNEQFF
CDR3 DNA: TGTGCCAGCAGTCCAGACAGGGTTAGGCACAATGAGCAGTTCTTC

D gene: TRBD2
clone size: NA
J gene: TRBJ2-7
V gene: TRBV20-1
CDR3 protein: CSASQTLAGNYEQYF
CDR3 DNA: TGCAGTGCTAGCCAGACCCTAGCGGGCAACTACGAGCAGTACTTC

D gene: TRBD1
clone size: NA
J gene: TRBJ2-7
V gene: TRBV10-3
CDR3 protein: CAISGSGGQGSPYEQYF
CDR3 DNA: TGTGCCATCAGTGGCTCGGGGGGACAGGGGTCACCCTACGAGCAGTACTTC

D gene: NA
clone size: few
J gene: TRBJ2-7
V gene: TRBV21-1
CDR3 protein: CASSNGQF
CDR3 DNA: TGTGCCAGCAGCAACGGCCAATTC

D gene: NA
clone size: few
J gene: TRBJ1-1
V gene: TRBV24-1
CDR3 protein: CATSGRDGNTEAFF
CDR3 DNA: TGTGCCACCAGTGGAAGGGACGGCAACACTGAAGCTTTCTTT

D gene: NA
clone size: few
J gene: TRBJ2-7
V gene: TRBV20-1
CDR3 protein: CSARDYTGSYEQYF
CDR3 DNA: TGCAGTGCTAGAGACTACACCGGGTCATACGAGCAGTACTTC

D gene: NA
clone size: NA
J gene: TRBJ1-3
V gene: TRBV5-6
CDR3 protein: CARSFGLPSGNTIYF
CDR3 DNA: TGTGCCAGAAGCTTCGGACTGCCCTCTGGAAACACCATATATTTT

D gene: NA
clone size: few
J gene: TRBJ2-3
V gene: TRBV20-1
CDR3 protein: CSAPQAESSTDTQYF
CDR3 DNA: TGCAGTGCTCCTCAAGCGGAATCTAGCACAGATACGCAGTATTTT

D gene: TRBD2
clone size: NA
J gene: TRBJ2-3
V gene: TRBV2
CDR3 protein: CASSYSGSLTDTQYF
CDR3 DNA: TGTGCCAGCAGTTATAGCGGGAGTTTAACAGATACGCAGTATTTT

D gene: NA
clone size: NA
J gene: TRBJ2-5
V gene: TRBV12-3/TRBV12-4
CDR3 protein: CASSSFRGAPGETQYF
CDR3 DNA: TGTGCCAGCAGTTCGTTCCGGGGGGCGCCGGGAGAGACCCAGTACTTC

D gene: NA
clone size: few
J gene: TRBJ2-5
V gene: TRBV11-2
CDR3 protein: CASSPAGRREETQYF
CDR3 DNA: TGTGCCAGCAGCCCCGCGGGGCGAAGGGAAGAGACCCAGTACTTC

D gene: NA
clone size: few
J gene: TRBJ1-2
V gene: TRBV14
CDR3 protein: CASSQATGPHYGYTF
CDR3 DNA: TGTGCCAGCAGCCAAGCGACCGGGCCTCACTATGGCTACACCTTC

D gene: TRBD2
clone size: once
J gene: TRBJ2-5
V gene: TRBV27
CDR3 protein: CASSFLSGGKETQYF
CDR3 DNA: TGTGCCAGCAGTTTCCTTAGCGGGGGGAAAGAGACCCAGTACTTC

D gene: NA
clone size: few
J gene: TRBJ2-7
V gene: TRBV29-1
CDR3 protein: CSASTPRAHEQYF
CDR3 DNA: TGCAGCGCTTCGACACCGAGGGCCCACGAGCAGTACTTC

D gene: TRBD1
clone size: NA
J gene: TRBJ2-6
V gene: TRBV5-1
CDR3 protein: CASSTGAKNSGANVLTF
CDR3 DNA: TGCGCCAGCTCGACAGGGGCGAAAAACTCTGGGGCCAACGTCCTGACTTTC

D gene: NA
clone size: NA
J gene: TRBJ1-1
V gene: TRBV27
CDR3 protein: CASSLGWNNEAFF
CDR3 DNA: TGTGCCAGCAGTTTAGGGTGGAACAATGAAGCTTTCTTT

D gene: NA
clone size: NA
J gene: TRBJ2-2
V gene: TRBV20-1
CDR3 protein: CSARDRGNSGELFF
CDR3 DNA: TGCAGTGCTAGAGATCGGGGGAACTCCGGGGAGCTGTTTTTT

D gene: NA
clone size: NA
J gene: TRBJ2-3
V gene: TRBV5-1
CDR3 protein: CASSFPGTDTDTQYF
CDR3 DNA: TGCGCCAGCAGCTTCCCGGGAACCGACACAGATACGCAGTATTTT

D gene: NA
clone size: few
J gene: TRBJ2-7
V gene: TRBV27
CDR3 protein: CASSLAPPGWGPNYEQYF
CDR3 DNA: TGTGCCAGCAGTTTAGCCCCCCCGGGGTGGGGACCTAACTACGAGCAGTACTTC

D gene: NA
clone size: few
J gene: TRBJ2-3
V gene: TRBV20-1
CDR3 protein: CSARLPQLGDTQYF
CDR3 DNA: TGCAGTGCTAGACTGCCCCAACTCGGCGATACGCAGTATTTT

D gene: NA
clone size: NA
J gene: TRBJ2-1
V gene: TRBV13
CDR3 protein: CASSSKGNEQFF
CDR3 DNA: TGTGCCAGCAGCTCAAAGGGTAATGAGCAGTTCTTC